This T cell receptor (beta chain) was sequenced in a study of blood T cell repertoires in COVID-19. Background on the study: T cells, B-cell-depleted T cells, or PBMCs provided the cDNA or gDNA that served as material.

The cohort comprised adults aged 18 to 89 years residing in approximately 22 US areas. Self-reported history from a screening survey and questionnaire set each donor's cohort. CDR3 size: 12 residues. Germline-derived CDR1 and CDR2 are MDHEN and SYDVKM. Between the trimmed V and J ends, which lost 3 bases and 2 bases, there was a span of 5 bases. In the authors' workflow: Counts of nucleated cells, estimated from reference gene primer amplification, were obtained. The method was immunoSEQ multiplex PCR; TCRdb's version includes in-frame clones alone and lacks a portion of them. The V and J calls and clone size come from that table; D and trimming were worked out from the DNA. Of 60,000 to 80,000 clones in the sample, approximately 80% were seen once.

The clonotype was recovered from a woman aged 40-49 years with acute COVID-19. This sequence joins TRBV28 and TRBJ2-7; unclear D gene. Sample: PBMCs or T cells enriched from blood (not recorded which). The CDR3 bases are TGTGCCAGCAGTTTGTTCACCTACGAGCAGTACTTC. It codes for CASSLFTYEQYF.